The 26 T cell receptor beta chains below come from one sample, sequenced in a study of shared clonotypes between healthy human individuals. The table came from immunoSEQ multiplex PCR; TCRdb's copy has only in-frame clones and leaves some out. The table has roughly 2.2 million clones, 90% to 95% seen once; the top ten hold under 0.45%. Sequencing was carried out using naive CD4+ T cells from PBMCs. Indicated subset: CD45RA+ positively selected. All receptors come from a man younger than 30 in good health. Some clones in this sample may be carry-over from other donors' samples.

A note on this clone: The same CDR3 arises from other DNA sequences in this sample as well. The J gene is TRBJ2-1, the V gene TRBV9, with TRBD2 as a possible D gene (6 bases). The germline V gene has CDR1 SGDLS and CDR2 YYNGEE. The CDR3 is made up of 15 amino acids. Trimming took off 0 bases at V and 1 base at J, with 8 bases between the two ends. CDR3 coding DNA: TGTGCCAGCAGCGTAGTAGGGAGGTCCTACAATGAGCAGTTCTTC. Translated: CASSVVGRSYNEQFF.

V gene TRBV14 combines with J gene TRBJ1-4; D not certain. V was shortened by 4 bases and J by 11 bases, with 14 bases between the two germline ends. The CDR3 covers 13 residues. Germline V gives CDR1 SGHDN, CDR2 FVKESK. The CDR3 region has the DNA TGTGCCAGCAGCCTCGACGGTAGGAGGAAACTGTTTTTT. It translates to CASSLDGRRKLFF.

The chain is built from TRBV2 and TRBJ1-2, with D perhaps matching TRBD1 (5 bases). This CDR3 is 13 amino acids long. Germline CDR1 reads SNHLY; CDR2 reads FYNNEI. V lost 5 bases and J lost 4, with 11 bases in between. In DNA, the CDR3 is TGTGCCAGCAGTCGTGGGGGGACCTATGGCTACACCTTC. It yields the protein CASSRGGTYGYTF.

This chain links TRBV4-3 with TRBJ1-2; possibly TRBD1 for D (6 bases). Looked up from germline, CDR1 is LGHNA and CDR2 is YSLEER. Deletions cut 1 base from V and 5 bases from J, with 14 bases between. The CDR3 runs 15 residues. This CDR3 reads CASSQAPDSWYGYTF. The CDR3 DNA reads as TGCGCCAGCAGCCAAGCGCCGGACAGTTGGTATGGCTACACCTTC.

About this clone: Different DNA sequences within this sample yield the same CDR3. The chain has TRBV28 and TRBJ2-1; 7 nucleotides agree with TRBD2. Unmatched junction bases numbered 5, after V lost 3 bases and J lost 3 bases. There are 15 residues in the CDR3. Looked up from germline, CDR1 is MDHEN and CDR2 is SYDVKM. The CDR3 DNA reads TGTGCCAGCAGTTTCGCGGGAGCAGGCTACAATGAGCAGTTCTTC. Its protein is CASSFAGAGYNEQFF.

CDR3 nucleotide sequence: TGCAGTGCTCACGCAGCCTACGAGCAGTACTTC. It translates to CSAHAAYEQYF. J is TRBJ2-7 and V is TRBV20-1; D gene uncertain. Germline V CDR1 and CDR2: DFQATT, SNEGSKA (reference sequence). The V end lost 5 bases, the J end lost 2 bases, and 7 bases lay between the germline ends. The CDR3 contains 11 residues.

The chain combines TRBV29-1 with TRBJ2-7; D could derive from TRBD1 or TRBD2 (5 bases each). The CDR3 consists of 13 residues. V lost 4 bases, J lost 0 bases, and 10 bases lay in between. The germline V gene encodes CDR1 SQVTM and CDR2 ANQGSEA. CDR3 region: CSVVGRVSYEQYF. For the CDR3, the DNA is TGCAGCGTTGTGGGGCGGGTCTCCTACGAGCAGTACTTC.

About this clone: This same CDR3 is encoded by further DNA sequences in the sample. V gene TRBV12-5 combines with J gene TRBJ2-3; D possibly corresponds to TRBD1 (5 bases). The CDR3 is made up of 13 amino acids. Germline assignment: CDR1 LGHNT and CDR2 FRNRAP. V lost 3 bases and J lost 1, with 5 bases in between. This chain's CDR3 is CASGLQGTDTQYF. CDR3 nucleotide sequence: TGTGCTAGTGGTTTACAGGGCACAGATACGCAGTATTTT.

The V call is TRBV28, the J call TRBJ1-1; D is possibly TRBD1 (5 bases). V was trimmed by 6 bases and J by 8 bases, leaving 10 bases between them. The CDR3 consists of 11 residues. Germline loops: CDR1 MDHEN, CDR2 SYDVKM. DNA of the CDR3: TGTGCCAGCAGGGGGGTTCGGGAAGCTTTCTTT. This translates into CASRGVREAFF.

This clone was seen only a few times. V usage is TRBV30 and J usage is TRBJ1-4, with D unclear. The length of the CDR3 is 15 residues. Germline V gene sequence: CDR1 GTSNPN, CDR2 SVGIG (reference sequence). Deletions cut 3 bases from V and 6 bases from J, with 17 bases between. The CDR3, as DNA: TGTGCCTGGAGCCTTCTGAGAGCAGTTGATGAAAAACTGTTTTTT. Protein sequence: CAWSLLRAVDEKLFF.

To note about this clone: Other DNA sequences from this sample encode an identical CDR3 as well. The chain carries TRBV15 and TRBJ2-1; D uncertain. From germline, CDR1 is LNHNV and CDR2 YYDKDF (reference sequence). Trimming cost V 0 bases and J 6 bases, with 6 bases left between them. CDR3 length: 13 residues. CDR3 coding DNA: TGTGCCACCAGCAGAGATCGCCGCAATGAGCAGTTCTTC. Its translation is CATSRDRRNEQFF.

The chain is built from TRBV6-5 and TRBJ2-7, with 9 bases aligning to TRBD1. The germline V gene has CDR1 MNHEY and CDR2 SVGAGI. V shed 2 bases, J shed 6 bases, and the junction held 8 bases outside the gene matches. The CDR3 loop spans 15 amino acids. CDR3 sequence (DNA): TGTGCCAGCAGTTACCAGCCGGGACAGGGAGGCGAGCAGTACTTC. The encoded protein is CASSYQPGQGGEQYF.

The chain recombines TRBV2 with TRBJ2-7; D not certain. Germline V gene sequence: CDR1 SNHLY, CDR2 FYNNEI. This CDR3 region has 16 residues. The germline V and J ends were trimmed by 2 bases and 2 bases, with 16 bases remaining between them. The CDR3 DNA follows: TGTGCCAGCAGTGAATTATCTTTGGCGGCGGCCTACGAGCAGTACTTC. It yields the protein CASSELSLAAAYEQYF.

This rearrangement joins TRBV19 to TRBJ2-1, with 7 bases lining up with TRBD2. V trimming: 8 bases; J trimming: 3 bases; junction bases outside the gene matches: 4. This CDR3 is 13 amino acids long. Germline V CDR1 and CDR2: LNHDA, SQIVND (reference sequence). CDR3 nucleotides: TGTGCCAGTTCGGGAGGTTACTACAATGAGCAGTTCTTC. It specifies CASSGGYYNEQFF.

The chain combines TRBV18 with TRBJ2-7; the match to TRBD1 covers 9 bases. The CDR3 extends over 15 amino acids. J lost 7 bases, V lost 2 bases, and 9 bases had no gene match. Germline assignment: CDR1 KGHSH and CDR2 LQKENI. The chain's CDR3 is CASSPAGTGIGEQYF. As DNA, the CDR3 is TGTGCCAGCTCACCAGCCGGGACAGGGATTGGGGAGCAGTACTTC.

This sequence joins TRBV28 and TRBJ2-7, with D tentatively TRBD1 or TRBD2 (6 bases each). The length of the CDR3 is 15 residues. Trimming cost V 3 bases and J 0 bases, with 12 bases left between them. Germline V gene lookup returns CDR1 MDHEN and CDR2 SYDVKM. For the CDR3, the DNA is TGTGCCAGCAGTTTCGGGGGCAAGAGCTCCTACGAGCAGTACTTC. It codes for CASSFGGKSSYEQYF.

J is TRBJ2-1 and V is TRBV19, with TRBD1 identical over 8 bases. This CDR3 comprises 13 residues. From germline, CDR1 is LNHDA and CDR2 SQIVND (reference sequence). V lost 0 bases and J lost 8; bases outside the gene matches: 0. The CDR3 coding sequence is TGTGCCAGTAGTATAGAGACAGGGGATGAGCAGTTCTTC. Its protein is CASSIETGDEQFF.

The chain is built from TRBV2 and TRBJ2-1, with D possibly being TRBD1 (6 bases). Trimming took off 6 bases at V and 6 bases at J, with 15 bases between the two ends. Germline values: CDR1 SNHLY, CDR2 FYNNEI. The CDR3 sequence is 14 residues long. The CDR3 coding sequence is TGTGCCAGCAGCGCACAGGGAATTGGCAATGAGCAGTTCTTC. Protein: CASSAQGIGNEQFF.

The chain recombines TRBV7-2 with TRBJ2-5, with no clear D. Germline V gives CDR1 SGHTA, CDR2 FQGNSA. The V end was cut by 1 base, the J end by 1 base, with 13 bases between. CDR3 length: 16 residues. CDR3 coding DNA: TGTGCCAGCAGCTTAGGAATAGTAGGCAGCCAAGAGACCCAGTACTTC. Translated: CASSLGIVGSQETQYF. Looking up the rest from reference TRBV7-2 and TRBJ2-5 gives the full variable domain: GAGVSQSPSNKVTEKGKDVELRCDPISGHTALYWYRQSLGQGLEFLIYFQGNSAPDKSGLPSDRFSAERTGGSVSTLTIQRTQQEDSAVYLCASSLGIVGSQETQYFGPGTRLLVL.

This rearrangement joins TRBV11-2 to TRBJ2-5; D remains unclear. Per germline, CDR1 SGHAT and CDR2 FQNNGV. The length of the CDR3 is 15 residues. Trimming removed 5 bases at V and 5 bases at J, with 18 bases between. In DNA form, the CDR3 reads TGTGCCAGCAGCCCCAGGTTGTGGGTTGTTGAGACCCAGTACTTC. Translating it yields CASSPRLWVVETQYF.

The genes are TRBV5-1 and TRBJ2-1; D assignment may be TRBD1 or TRBD2 (6 bases each). V was cut by 0 bases and J by 2 bases, with 12 bases left in between. The CDR3 runs to 16 residues. Germline assignment: CDR1 SGHRS and CDR2 YFSETQ. The CDR3 bases are TGCGCCAGCAGCTTGGTGGTGGGGGGCGCCTACAATGAGCAGTTCTTC. Translating gives CASSLVVGGAYNEQFF.

This chain joins TRBV15 and TRBJ2-2; D unclear. The CDR3 consists of 12 residues. Trimming took 3 bases from V and 7 from J, leaving 6 bases between them. The germline gives CDR1 LNHNV, CDR2 YYDKDF (reference sequence). In DNA, the CDR3 is TGTGCCACCAGCAGGACGGGCGGGGAGCTGTTTTTT. Translating gives CATSRTGGELFF.

For this clone: Other nucleotide sequences from this sample produce the same CDR3. The V and J genes are TRBV9 and TRBJ2-5; TRBD1 matches at 10 bases. The CDR3 has 14 amino acids. The V segment lost 4 bases and the J segment 5 bases; nucleotides outside the gene matches: 5. Germline values: CDR1 SGDLS, CDR2 YYNGEE. Written as DNA, the CDR3 is TGTGCCAGCAGCCCGACAGGGGGCGGGGAGACCCAGTACTTC. It codes for CASSPTGGGETQYF.

This sequence joins TRBV2 and TRBJ2-7; TRBD2 is a possible D gene (5 bases). Germline lookup yields CDR1 SNHLY and CDR2 FYNNEI. The length of the CDR3 is 14 residues. Trimming shortened V by 8 bases and J by 0 bases, and 14 bases separated the two germline ends. The CDR3: CASLTQRGSYEQYF. The DNA of the CDR3 is TGTGCCAGCCTGACCCAACGGGGCTCCTACGAGCAGTACTTC.

The chain recombines TRBV7-8 with TRBJ1-5, with 11 bases aligning to TRBD1. Per germline, CDR1 SGHVS and CDR2 FQNEAQ. Unmatched junction bases numbered 12, after V lost 8 bases and J lost 6 bases. CDR3 size: 16 residues. The CDR3 spells CASGPRRTGGGQPQHF. CDR3 nucleotide sequence: TGTGCCAGCGGACCTAGACGGACAGGGGGCGGTCAGCCCCAGCATTTT.

The rearrangement links TRBV6-5 to TRBJ1-4; D might be TRBD1 (6 bases). Per germline, CDR1 MNHEY and CDR2 SVGAGI. Trimming took off 4 bases at V and 4 bases at J, with 10 bases between the two ends. The CDR3 loop spans 14 amino acids. In DNA form, the CDR3 reads TGTGCCAGCAGTTTCAGGGGCGGTAATGAAAAACTGTTTTTT. Encoded protein: CASSFRGGNEKLFF.